The clone carrying this T cell receptor (beta chain) was counted a single time. This record comes from a study of blood T cell repertoires in COVID-19. Study-level information: Acute-phase and convalescent COVID-19 samples originated in the United States, Italy and Spain. T cells, B-cell-depleted T cells, or PBMCs provided the cDNA or gDNA that served as material.

In the study's own analysis: Nucleated cell number was recorded as an estimate derived from reference gene primer amplification. Repertoires were generated with immunoSEQ multiplex PCR, while TCRdb's copy carries only in-frame clones and drops some. The D gene and trimming were derived from the DNA, and the V and J assignments and clone size from that table. The profile covers 280,000 or so clones, with around 90% appearing a single time and just under 9.5% taken by the ten largest. CDR1 and CDR2 (germline): MNHEY, SMNVEV (reference sequence). With 4 bases removed from V and 9 bases from J, the gap between germline ends came to 16 bases. This CDR3 contains 15 residues.

V gene TRBV27 combines with J gene TRBJ1-6; the D gene is possibly TRBD1 (6 bases). This clonotype was obtained from a young man with active or convalescent COVID-19. The sequencing input was peripheral blood. CDR3: CASSYNRVVGSPLHF. DNA for the CDR3: TGTGCCAGCAGTTATAACAGGGTGGTAGGTTCACCCCTCCACTTT.